The 23 T cell receptor beta chains listed next were all sequenced from one sample in a study of vaccination and CD4 T cells after COVID-19. The treatment: roughly 10-day PBMC culture with coronavirus spike peptide pools or control peptides (ViraFEST assay). During the years 2011-2018, before the COVID-19 pandemic, the unexposed donor's CD4+ T cells were collected. These receptors are not linked to any known antigen. Oncomine TCR Beta short-read sequencing was applied to DNA from cultured CD4+ T cells. One entry per CDR3 protein results from TCRdb running MiXCR on the PCR reads. Of 8,800 or so distinct CDR3 sequences listed, 40% to 55% are singletons. The sample comprised CD4+ T cells from blood, cultured in vitro. All receptors come from a human donor in good health.

The V and J genes are TRBV7-9 and TRBJ2-7; no reliable D call. The CDR3 spans 14 residues. Trimming took 5 bases from V and 6 from J, leaving 17 bases between them. From germline, CDR1 is SEHNR and CDR2 FQNEAQ (reference sequence). CDR3 coding DNA: TGTGCCAGCAGCAACAAAGGACCATCGGGCGAGCAGTACTTC. Protein sequence: CASSNKGPSGEQYF.

The chain has TRBV5-1 and TRBJ2-7, with TRBD2 matching over 14 bases. The CDR3 totals 19 residues. From germline, CDR1 is SGHRS and CDR2 YFSETQ. V was pared by 4 bases and J by 0 bases, with 12 bases of the junction left unmatched. As DNA, the CDR3 is TGCGCCAGCAGCCCCGCGCCGGGACTAGCGGGGGTCGCCTCCTACGAGCAGTACTTC. This encodes CASSPAPGLAGVASYEQYF.

The rearrangement joins TRBV27 to TRBJ2-7, with 8 positions matching TRBD1. The CDR3 runs 15 residues. Germline-derived CDR1 and CDR2 are MNHEY and SMNVEV (reference sequence). Trimming at V came to 6 bases and at J to 6 bases, leaving 13 bases not matched to a gene. The CDR3 coding sequence is TGTGCCAGCAGCCGAAGAGACAGGGGAAGGGGCGAGCAGTACTTC. Encoded protein: CASSRRDRGRGEQYF.

This clonotype came up once. CDR3 in DNA: TGTGCCAGCAGTTACCCGGGACAGGGGCCTCTCGGTACGCAGTATTTT. It yields the protein CASSYPGQGPLGTQYF. The chain employs TRBV6-5 and TRBJ2-3; 10 nucleotides agree with TRBD1. This CDR3 contains 16 residues. Germline values: CDR1 MNHEY, CDR2 SVGAGI. V lost 2 bases and J lost 8; bases outside the gene matches: 10.

This chain links TRBV28 with TRBJ1-1; the match to TRBD1 covers 11 bases. This CDR3 has 16 amino acids. V was clipped by 5 bases and J by 5 bases; unmatched bases: 10. Looked up from germline, CDR1 is MDHEN and CDR2 is SYDVKM. CDR3 amino acids: CASSGGTGGWGTEAFF. CDR3 DNA: TGTGCCAGCAGTGGGGGGACAGGGGGTTGGGGGACTGAAGCTTTCTTT.

This rearrangement joins TRBV6-1 to TRBJ2-2; the match to TRBD1 covers 11 bases. V lost 7 bases to trimming and J lost 9 bases; unmatched junction nucleotides: 10. There are 15 residues in the CDR3. The germline gives CDR1 MNHNS, CDR2 SASEGT. In DNA form, the CDR3 reads TGTGCCAGCAAGGAGAGGACAGGGGGCCGTAGGGAGCTGTTTTTT. Translation: CASKERTGGRRELFF.

V gene TRBV28 combines with J gene TRBJ1-4; D gene uncertain. In germline, CDR1 is MDHEN, CDR2 SYDVKM. V lost 2 bases and J lost 5, with 9 bases in between. The CDR3 totals 14 residues. The CDR3 DNA reads as TGTGCCAGCAGTTTAAACGGACGGAATGAAAAACTGTTTTTT. Its protein is CASSLNGRNEKLFF.

J is TRBJ2-5 and V is TRBV18, with 10 bases fitting TRBD1. The V gene's germline CDR1 is KGHSH and CDR2 LQKENI. After removal of 6 bases from V and 5 bases from J, the junction contained 12 bases not matched to a gene. The CDR3 spans 16 residues. The CDR3 coding sequence is TGTGCCAGCTCGTCCGGGACAGGGGCCCCGGCGGAGACCCAGTACTTC. Protein sequence: CASSSGTGAPAETQYF.

This clonotype occurred a few times. The V and J genes are TRBV20-1 and TRBJ2-4; D gene unclear. The CDR3 consists of 12 residues. Germline values: CDR1 DFQATT, CDR2 SNEGSKA (reference sequence). The V gene lost 0 bases and the J gene lost 4 bases, with 4 bases spanning the gap. The CDR3 is CSAREGKNIQYF. CDR3 bases: TGCAGTGCTAGAGAAGGGAAAAACATTCAGTACTTC.

This clonotype has only a few counts. The chain carries TRBV19 and TRBJ1-5; weak D call: TRBD1 (6 bases). Germline values: CDR1 LNHDA, CDR2 SQIVND (reference sequence). Trimming left V 10 bases short and J 1 base short, with 11 bases between. CDR3 length: 13 residues. The CDR3 is CATRTVSNQPQHF. In nucleotides, the CDR3 is TGTGCCACCCGGACAGTAAGCAATCAGCCCCAGCATTTT.

This clonotype showed up just once. This chain joins TRBV19 and TRBJ1-3; 7 bases line up with TRBD1. The CDR3 runs 16 residues. CDR1 is LNHDA, CDR2 SQIVND, per germline (reference sequence). V trimming: 7 bases; J trimming: 2 bases; junction bases outside the gene matches: 11. CDR3 nucleotide sequence: TGTGCCAGTACCCCCAGACAGGGTACCGCTGGAAACACCATATATTTT. The encoded protein is CASTPRQGTAGNTIYF.

The rearrangement links TRBV28 to TRBJ1-1; TRBD1 might be the D (6 bases). The CDR3 totals 15 residues. Germline loops: CDR1 MDHEN, CDR2 SYDVKM. V was clipped by 5 bases and J by 3 bases, with 16 bases between them. CDR3 DNA: TGTGCCAGCAGTCCCACAGGGTACCGTGACACTGAAGCTTTCTTT. It is translated as CASSPTGYRDTEAFF.

The CDR3 DNA reads as TGTGCCAGCAGCTTGGGACGGCAAAGCTCCTACGAGCAGTACTTC. Its protein is CASSLGRQSSYEQYF. The chain recombines TRBV5-4 with TRBJ2-7; no clear D. The CDR3 has 15 residues. Per germline, CDR1 SGHNT and CDR2 YYREEE (reference sequence). V lost 0 bases and J 0 bases, leaving 10 bases between the germline ends.

Only one count was recorded for this clonotype. This sequence joins TRBV11-2 and TRBJ1-2; no clear D. Germline lookup yields CDR1 SGHAT and CDR2 FQNNGV. The CDR3 contains 15 residues. V was pared by 1 base and J by 4 bases, with 13 bases between. CDR3 sequence (DNA): TGTGCCAGCAGCTTAGCGTCGGAGGGAAGCTATGGCTACACCTTC. Translation gives CASSLASEGSYGYTF.

This rearrangement joins TRBV9 to TRBJ1-1, with unresolved D. Germline CDR1 SGDLS, CDR2 YYNGEE. V was trimmed by 3 bases and J by 1 base, leaving 13 bases between them. This CDR3 has 15 amino acids. In DNA, the CDR3 is TGTGCCAGCAGCGCACGGATGACGGAGAACACTGAAGCTTTCTTT. Its protein product is CASSARMTENTEAFF.

The gene calls are TRBV19 and TRBJ1-5; 7 bases map to TRBD1. CDR1 is LNHDA and CDR2 is SQIVND in the germline V gene (reference sequence). Unmatched junction bases numbered 9, after V lost 5 bases and J lost 2 bases. The CDR3 covers 16 residues. In DNA, the CDR3 is TGTGCCAGTAGTGACCGACAGGGACGGGGCAATCAGCCCCAGCATTTT. Translated: CASSDRQGRGNQPQHF. Drawing the rest from reference TRBV19 and TRBJ1-5, the complete variable domain is DGGITQSPKYLFRKEGQNVTLSCEQNLNHDAMYWYRQDPGQGLRLIYYSQIVNDFQKGDIAEGYSVSREKKESFPLTVTSAQKNPTAFYLCASSDRQGRGNQPQHFGDGTRLSIL.

This CDR3 reads CASSKQLEHTNTEAFF. Written as DNA, the CDR3 is TGTGCCAGCAGCAAACAGCTAGAGCATACGAACACTGAAGCTTTCTTT. The chain uses TRBV21-1 and TRBJ1-1. TRBV21-1 is a known pseudogene. There are 16 residues in the CDR3.

The sample holds a few counts of this clonotype. The gene calls are TRBV6-5 and TRBJ2-1; D is ambiguous. The germline V gene encodes CDR1 MNHEY and CDR2 SVGAGI. Trimming removed 4 bases at V and 6 bases at J, with 19 bases between. This CDR3 spans 16 amino acids. The DNA of the CDR3 is TGTGCCAGCAGTTTAAAGACTTTTCTTGTTGGCAATGAGCAGTTCTTC. It is translated as CASSLKTFLVGNEQFF.

This clonotype has more than one count but fewer than ten. The chain couples TRBV20-1 to TRBJ1-2, with D uncertain. Germline CDR1 DFQATT, CDR2 SNEGSKA (reference sequence). The CDR3 spans 12 residues. The V gene lost 5 bases and the J gene lost 8 bases, with 15 bases spanning the gap. CDR3 region: CSAHKDLRGYTF. The CDR3 DNA reads TGCAGTGCTCATAAAGATCTTCGCGGCTACACCTTC.

The V call is TRBV20-1, the J call TRBJ2-5; 7 positions agree with TRBD1. The trim removed 6 bases at V and 1 base at J, leaving 8 bases unmatched. Germline V gives CDR1 DFQATT, CDR2 SNEGSKA (reference sequence). The CDR3 spans 14 residues. The CDR3 nucleotides are TGCAGTGCCAAGGGACAGTTCGGCCAAGAGACCCAGTACTTC. Encoded protein: CSAKGQFGQETQYF.

This clonotype was picked up a small number of times. This chain connects TRBV28 to TRBJ1-5; D ambiguous. The CDR3 is 12 residues long. V shed 1 base and J shed 7 bases, with 5 bases lying between them. The germline V gene encodes CDR1 MDHEN and CDR2 SYDVKM. CDR3 DNA: TGTGCCAGCAGTTTATCCGGGCAGCCCCAGCATTTT. Amino acids: CASSLSGQPQHF.

The rearrangement links TRBV6-1 to TRBJ1-5; possible D gene TRBD1, 5 bases. V lost 6 bases, J lost 1 base, and 7 bases lay in between. The germline CDR1 and CDR2 sequences are MNHNS and SASEGT. The CDR3 is made up of 13 amino acids. CDR3 in DNA: TGTGCCAGCAGCAGGGCCAGCAATCAGCCCCAGCATTTT. As protein: CASSRASNQPQHF.

V is TRBV18 and J is TRBJ1-2; 10 nucleotides align to TRBD1. V dropped 8 bases and J dropped 5; count of bases not matched to a gene: 11. Germline CDR1 reads KGHSH; CDR2 reads LQKENI. This CDR3 region has 15 residues. The chain's CDR3 is CASAIPGTGVYGYTF. CDR3 sequence (DNA): TGTGCCAGCGCAATACCCGGGACAGGGGTTTATGGCTACACCTTC.